These 15 T cell receptor beta chains came from one sample sequenced in a study of T cell responses to AZD1222 COVID-19 vaccine. Libraries were prepared by immunoSEQ multiplex PCR; TCRdb keeps only in-frame clonotypes and omits some of them. The data contain approximately 300,000 clones, approximately 94% of them singletons. The sequencing used peripheral blood, collected 28 days after the second AZD1222 dose. These receptor sequences come from an adult who received the AZD1222 COVID-19 vaccine.

V and J are TRBV10-3 and TRBJ2-1, with 12 bases lining up with TRBD2. Per the germline V gene, CDR1 is ENHRY and CDR2 is SYGVKD. The CDR3 sequence is 20 residues long. Unmatched junction bases numbered 9, after V lost 0 bases and J lost 0 bases. DNA of the CDR3: TGTGCCATCAGTGAGTCGCTGGGACTAGCGGGCCTAAGCTCCTACAATGAGCAGTTCTTC. Protein: CAISESLGLAGLSSYNEQFF.

The genes are TRBV7-9 and TRBJ2-5, with D perhaps matching TRBD2 (5 bases). The germline V gene encodes CDR1 SEHNR and CDR2 FQNEAQ (reference sequence). The CDR3 runs 16 residues. V lost 5 bases to trimming and J lost 1 base, with 17 bases between them. The CDR3 DNA reads TGTGCCAGCAGCCCTGACCCGGGCGGGCCCCAAGAGACCCAGTACTTC. Translated: CASSPDPGGPQETQYF.

The V and J genes are TRBV2 and TRBJ1-4; 8 bases fit TRBD1. CDR1 is SNHLY and CDR2 is FYNNEI in the germline V gene. The CDR3 sequence is 12 residues long. J was trimmed by 8 bases and V by 6 bases; bases with no gene match: 2. The CDR3 region is CASRDRDEKLFF. CDR3 in DNA: TGTGCCAGCAGGGACAGGGACGAAAAACTGTTTTTT. The full variable domain, rest sourced from reference TRBV2 and TRBJ1-4, is EPEVTQTPSHQVTQMGQEVILRCVPISNHLYFYWYRQILGQKVEFLVSFYNNEISEKSEIFDDQFSVERPDGSNFTLKIRSTKLEDSAMYFCASRDRDEKLFFGSGTQLSVL.

The genes are TRBV5-6 and TRBJ1-3; no firm D call. Trimming pared 2 bases from V and 1 base from J, leaving 7 bases between. Germline V gene data show CDR1 as SGHDT and CDR2 as YYEEEE. The CDR3 runs 14 residues. This CDR3 is CASSLTVSGNTIYF. CDR3 bases: TGTGCCAGCAGCTTAACTGTATCTGGAAACACCATATATTTT.

The gene calls are TRBV19 and TRBJ1-3; 8 bases fit TRBD1. This CDR3 has 15 amino acids. Germline trimming cut 9 bases from V and 0 bases from J; bases unmatched to any gene: 7. Looked up from germline, CDR1 is LNHDA and CDR2 is SQIVND (reference sequence). In DNA, the CDR3 is TGTGCCAGCCACAGGGGGTCTTCCTCTGGAAACACCATATATTTT. Translated, it gives CASHRGSSSGNTIYF.

This chain connects TRBV15 to TRBJ2-5, with D maybe TRBD1 (6 bases). Germline lookup yields CDR1 LNHNV and CDR2 YYDKDF (reference sequence). The CDR3 has 15 residues. V was clipped by 3 bases and J by 2 bases, with 13 bases between them. The CDR3 sequence is CATSSTGTRQETQYF. The DNA of the CDR3 is TGTGCCACCAGCAGCACCGGGACACGGCAAGAGACCCAGTACTTC.

The chain couples TRBV5-5 to TRBJ2-7; no clear D. Trimming left V 3 bases short and J 4 bases short, with 17 bases between. This CDR3 region has 15 residues. Looked up from germline, CDR1 is SGHKS and CDR2 is YYEKEE (reference sequence). The CDR3 sequence: CASSSELLGPYEQYF. The CDR3 DNA reads TGTGCCAGCAGCTCGGAATTGTTGGGCCCTTACGAGCAGTACTTC.

For this clone: The same CDR3 arises from other DNA sequences in this sample as well. The CDR3 DNA reads as TGTGCCAGCAGTTCCGGGACAGGGGGAAACATTCAGTACTTC. Translating it yields CASSSGTGGNIQYF. The chain carries TRBV27 and TRBJ2-4; 11 bases fit TRBD1. After removal of 4 bases from V and 6 bases from J, the junction contained 2 bases not matched to a gene. This CDR3 contains 14 residues. Germline CDR1 is MNHEY and CDR2 is SMNVEV (reference sequence).

The table lists this clone with a count of one. V is TRBV5-1 and J is TRBJ2-5, with TRBD2 identical over 7 bases. V dropped 4 bases and J dropped 5; count of bases not matched to a gene: 11. CDR1 is SGHRS, CDR2 YFSETQ, per germline. This CDR3 has 15 amino acids. CDR3 in DNA: TGCGCCAGCAGCGGCCTTGGGGGAGGGTCGGAGACCCAGTACTTC. It translates to CASSGLGGGSETQYF.

This chain connects TRBV7-6 to TRBJ2-1, with 8 bases lining up with TRBD2. The CDR3 has 14 amino acids. V was pared by 5 bases and J by 10 bases, with 10 bases of the junction left unmatched. The V gene's germline CDR1 is SGHVS and CDR2 FNYEAQ. CDR3 sequence: CASSPRSGSVEQFF. CDR3 nucleotide sequence: TGTGCCAGCAGCCCCAGGAGCGGGAGTGTGGAGCAGTTCTTC.

The CDR3 spells CASSDIRGMALHF. The CDR3 bases are TGTGCCAGCAGTGACATACGGGGCATGGCCCTCCACTTT. The chain recombines TRBV2 with TRBJ1-6; D is possibly TRBD1 (5 bases). Trimming removed 3 bases from V and 14 bases from J, with 14 bases in between. Germline V gene sequence: CDR1 SNHLY, CDR2 FYNNEI. The CDR3 runs 13 residues.

The CDR3 region is CASSWGQASGYTF. The DNA of the CDR3 is TGTGCCAGCAGCTGGGGACAGGCGTCGGGCTACACCTTC. The chain employs TRBV5-6 and TRBJ1-2; 8 bases fit TRBD1. The length of the CDR3 is 13 residues. The J segment lost 8 bases and the V segment lost 3 bases, leaving 6 bases of the junction unmatched. Germline V gene data show CDR1 as SGHDT and CDR2 as YYEEEE.

The V call is TRBV5-6, the J call TRBJ2-1; 12 nucleotides align to TRBD2. The V segment lost 8 bases and the J segment 6 bases; nucleotides outside the gene matches: 3. The CDR3 loop spans 13 amino acids. Germline V gene sequence: CDR1 SGHDT, CDR2 YYEEEE. The CDR3 region is CASGLAGTNEQFF. CDR3 in DNA: TGTGCCAGTGGACTAGCGGGAACCAATGAGCAGTTCTTC.

The chain joins TRBV11-2 to TRBJ2-1, with 7 bases lining up with TRBD2. Trimming removed 5 bases from V and 8 bases from J; junction bases left unmatched: 12. The CDR3 length is 15 residues. Germline V gene sequence: CDR1 SGHAT, CDR2 FQNNGV. CDR3 DNA: TGTGCCAGCAGCCTGGGAGGGGCCCTAGGGGATGAGCAGTTCTTC. This encodes CASSLGGALGDEQFF. The full variable domain, rest sourced from reference TRBV11-2 and TRBJ2-1, is EAGVAQSPRYKIIEKRQSVAFWCNPISGHATLYWYQQILGQGPKLLIQFQNNGVVDDSQLPKDRFSAERLKGVDSTLKIQPAKLEDSAVYLCASSLGGALGDEQFFGPGTRLTVL.

This rearrangement joins TRBV14 to TRBJ2-3; D not certain. Germline values: CDR1 SGHDN, CDR2 FVKESK. V was cut by 4 bases and J by 2 bases, with 4 bases left in between. This CDR3 is 12 amino acids long. The CDR3: CASSRDTDTQYF. The CDR3 region has the DNA TGTGCCAGCAGCCGGGACACAGATACGCAGTATTTT.